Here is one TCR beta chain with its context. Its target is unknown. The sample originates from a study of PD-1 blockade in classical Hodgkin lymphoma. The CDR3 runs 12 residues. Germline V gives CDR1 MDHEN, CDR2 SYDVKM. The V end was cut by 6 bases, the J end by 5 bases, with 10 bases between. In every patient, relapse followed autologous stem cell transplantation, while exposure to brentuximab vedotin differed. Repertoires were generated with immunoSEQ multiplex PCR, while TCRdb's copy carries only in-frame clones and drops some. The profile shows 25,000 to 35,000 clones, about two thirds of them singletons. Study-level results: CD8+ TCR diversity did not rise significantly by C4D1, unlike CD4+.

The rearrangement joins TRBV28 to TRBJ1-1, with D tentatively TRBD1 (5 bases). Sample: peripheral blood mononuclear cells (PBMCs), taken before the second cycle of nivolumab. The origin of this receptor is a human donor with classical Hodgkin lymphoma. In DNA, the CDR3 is TGTGCCAGCAGGGGATGGGGGACTGAAGCTTTCTTT. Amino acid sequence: CASRGWGTEAFF.